These 6 T cell receptor beta chains were all obtained from the same sample, sequenced in a study of blood T cell repertoires in COVID-19. Only in-frame clones appear in the TCRdb table, and some are missing; sequencing was by immunoSEQ multiplex PCR. This table holds about 260,000 clones, 75% to 90% found once. The sequencing sample was made of peripheral blood. These receptors were obtained from a woman in her seventies with COVID-19, enrolled during active disease.

The genes are TRBV5-4 and TRBJ2-1; maybe TRBD2 (6 bases). V lost 3 bases and J 9 bases, leaving 16 bases between the germline ends. The CDR3 sequence is 14 residues long. CDR1 and CDR2 (germline): SGHNT, YYREEE (reference sequence). As DNA, the CDR3 is TGTGCCAGCAGCTCTACGGGAGTTTATGCTGAGCAGTTCTTC. It yields the protein CASSSTGVYAEQFF.

The chain links TRBV11-2 to TRBJ1-4; 9 bases align to TRBD1. From germline, CDR1 is SGHAT and CDR2 FQNNGV. The CDR3 contains 14 residues. V trimming: 1 base; J trimming: 11 bases; junction bases outside the gene matches: 5. The CDR3 nucleotides are TGTGCCAGCAGCTTAGGGTTGGGGACAGGGAAACTGTTTTTT. Translated: CASSLGLGTGKLFF.

The chain is built from TRBV5-1 and TRBJ1-1, with a possible D match to TRBD1 (6 bases). The CDR3 sequence is 16 residues long. Germline V gene sequence: CDR1 SGHRS, CDR2 YFSETQ. The V end was cut by 4 bases, the J end by 0 bases, with 16 bases between. The CDR3 sequence is CASSPALGQLNTEAFF. The CDR3 nucleotides are TGCGCCAGCAGCCCCGCCCTAGGACAGCTGAACACTGAAGCTTTCTTT.

The chain recombines TRBV21-1 with TRBJ2-3; the D call TRBD2 from the table was never checked on the DNA. TRBV21-1 is noted as a pseudogene. CDR3 length: 13 residues. CDR3 protein: CATPGGWQDTQYF. The CDR3 nucleotides read TGTGCCACCCCCGGGGGTTGGCAAGATACGCAGTATTTT.

This clone was found once. The rearrangement joins TRBV5-1 to TRBJ2-2; D remains unclear. Trimming took off 5 bases at V and 3 bases at J, with 11 bases between the two ends. Germline lookup yields CDR1 SGHRS and CDR2 YFSETQ. The CDR3 totals 14 residues. The CDR3 protein is CASRVGFDTGELFF. The DNA of the CDR3 is TGCGCCAGCAGAGTCGGGTTCGACACCGGGGAGCTGTTTTTT.

CDR3 sequence: CASSGRTGFDSYEQYF. The DNA for the CDR3 is TGTGCCAGCAGCGGTCGGACAGGGTTTGACTCCTACGAGCAGTACTTC. The chain is built from TRBV7-9 and TRBJ2-7, with 8 bases aligning to TRBD1. CDR1 is SEHNR and CDR2 is FQNEAQ in the germline V gene (reference sequence). J gave up 0 bases and V 5 bases, and 9 bases lay outside the gene matches. This CDR3 comprises 16 residues.